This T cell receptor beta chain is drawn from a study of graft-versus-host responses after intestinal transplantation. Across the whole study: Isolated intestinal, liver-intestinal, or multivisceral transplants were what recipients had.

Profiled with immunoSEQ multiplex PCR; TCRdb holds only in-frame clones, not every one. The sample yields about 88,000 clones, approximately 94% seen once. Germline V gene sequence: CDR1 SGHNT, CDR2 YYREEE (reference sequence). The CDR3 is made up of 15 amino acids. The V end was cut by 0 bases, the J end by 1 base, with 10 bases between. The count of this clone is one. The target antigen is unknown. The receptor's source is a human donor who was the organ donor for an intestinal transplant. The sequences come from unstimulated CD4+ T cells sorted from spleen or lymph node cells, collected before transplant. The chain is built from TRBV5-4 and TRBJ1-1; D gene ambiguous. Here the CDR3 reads CASSLGDSPNTEAFF. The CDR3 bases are TGTGCCAGCAGCTTGGGTGACTCCCCGAACACTGAAGCTTTCTTT.